This is a list of T cell receptor beta chains from one sample in a study of CD8 T cells in Susac syndrome. Each CDR3 protein is one row after TCRdb ran MiXCR on the immunoSEQ multiplex PCR reads. The data contain roughly 220,000 distinct CDR3 sequences, approximately 94% of them singletons. Sequencing input: CD4+ T cells from PBMCs. The receptors were gathered from a human donor with Susac syndrome. CDR3s include the opening cysteine and the closing phenylalanine or tryptophan. Fields, in order: J gene, D gene, clone size, V gene, CDR3 DNA, CDR3 protein. D genes are given only for firm matches. Only some rows state a clone size, as once, few, many or a class for expanded clones.

TRBJ1-5 . . TRBV7-8 TGTGCCAGCAGCGTCATACAGGGCGGCAATCAGCCCCAGCATTTT CASSVIQGGNQPQHF
TRBJ2-5 . . TRBV5-6 TGTGCCAGCAGCGCATGGACGTCCCCTGGGGAGACCCAGTACTTC CASSAWTSPGETQYF
TRBJ1-5 . once TRBV3-1 TGTGCCAGCAGCCAATCGGGAGCTCAGCCCCAGCATTTT CASSQSGAQPQHF
TRBJ2-5 TRBD1 . TRBV7-2 TGTGCCAGCAGCCCCCCCCCGGGACAGGGGTGGGAGACCCAGTACTTC CASSPPPGQGWETQYF
TRBJ1-4 TRBD1 few TRBV4-2 TGTGCCAGCCGGGACAGGGCGGGTGAAAAACTGTTTTTT CASRDRAGEKLFF
TRBJ2-1 TRBD1 . TRBV19 TGTGCCAGTAACCCGGGACAGCGCAACAATGAGCAGTTCTTC CASNPGQRNNEQFF
TRBJ2-7 . . TRBV10-2 TGCGCCAGCAACGTTGGCAGTAACTACGAGCAGTACTTC CASNVGSNYEQYF
TRBJ1-1 TRBD1 . TRBV11-2 TGTGCCAGCAGCCCCCGGACAGGGGACATGAACACTGAAGCTTTCTTT CASSPRTGDMNTEAFF
TRBJ2-7 . . TRBV20-1 TGCAGTGCTAGTAGAGGGTCGGGCGAGCAGTACTTC CSASRGSGEQYF
TRBJ2-7 . . TRBV20-1 TGCAGTGCTAGTATGGAGGGTGGCGAGCAGTACTTC CSASMEGGEQYF
TRBJ1-2 . . TRBV14 TGTGCCAGCAGCCAAGATACCCACCCGCAGGGCATCTATGGCTACACCTTC CASSQDTHPQGIYGYTF
TRBJ2-1 TRBD2 once TRBV20-1 TGCAGTGCTGAAGGACTAGCCGCAGGGGAGCAGTTCTTC CSAEGLAAGEQFF
TRBJ1-4 . . TRBV9 TGTGCCAGCAGCCGGGATGAAAAACTGTTTTTT CASSRDEKLFF
TRBJ2-7 TRBD1 . TRBV12-3/TRBV12-4 TGTGCCAGCAGTTCCGGGACAGGGATGGCGAAGCAGTACTTC CASSSGTGMAKQYF
TRBJ2-2 TRBD1 . TRBV5-4 TGTGCCAGCAGCAAACCCGGGGACAGGGATGACACCGGGGAGCTGTTTTTT CASSKPGDRDDTGELFF
TRBJ1-2 . . TRBV7-2 TGTGCCAGCAGCTGGACTGCGGCGGCAGGGTATGGCTACACCTTC CASSWTAAAGYGYTF
TRBJ2-5 TRBD2 once TRBV20-1 TGCAGTGCTAATTCAGTGCTAGCGGGGGGCCCCCAAGAGACCCAGTACTTC CSANSVLAGGPQETQYF
TRBJ1-2 . . TRBV13 TGTGCCAGCAGCTTAGGCCTGGCAGGGGCTGCCTCTAACTATGGCTACACCTTC CASSLGLAGAASNYGYTF
TRBJ2-1 . . TRBV18 TGTGCCAGCTCACCAGTGAATCAGGGAGGAGGAGGCAATGAGCAGTTCTTC CASSPVNQGGGGNEQFF
TRBJ2-3 TRBD2 . TRBV4-2 TGTGCCAGCAGCCAAAAACCGGGACTAGCGGGGGGCACAGATACGCAGTATTTT CASSQKPGLAGGTDTQYF
TRBJ1-1 . . TRBV25-1 TGTGCCAGCAGTCGCGGAGTCAATGAAGCTTTCTTT CASSRGVNEAFF
TRBJ1-1 . . TRBV5-1 TGCGCCAGCAAAGGAGGATTGGGTATGGGAGACACTGAAGCTTTCTTT CASKGGLGMGDTEAFF
TRBJ2-6 . . TRBV6-1 TGTGCCAGCAGCCCCACCGGGTTCTTACCCTCTGGGGCCAACGTCCTGACTTTC CASSPTGFLPSGANVLTF
TRBJ1-1 . once TRBV4-3 TGCGCCAGCAGCCAAGATACCGCCGGGACGGGCTTTTCTGGGACTGAAGCTTTCTTT CASSQDTAGTGFSGTEAFF
TRBJ1-1 . . TRBV7-3 TGTGCCAGCAGCTTAACGTTGGGCAGGAACACTGAAGCTTTCTTT CASSLTLGRNTEAFF
TRBJ2-1 . . TRBV7-2 TGTGCCAGCAGCTTTCGGAACAGTCCGACCAATGAGCAGTTCTTC CASSFRNSPTNEQFF
TRBJ1-1 . . TRBV5-4 TGTGCCAGCAGCTTGGAAAGGGTGAACACTGAAGCTTTCTTT CASSLERVNTEAFF
TRBJ1-1 . . TRBV30 TGTGCCTGGAGTGGGGGGGGTGAAGCCTTCTTT CAWSGGGEAFF
TRBJ1-1 . . TRBV6-5 TGTGCCAGCAGTTACAGGGCTGAAGCTTTCTTT CASSYRAEAFF
TRBJ2-1 . . TRBV11-1 TGTGCCAGCAGCTTAGAGGGGCGGGGGCCTCTTCACAATGAGCAGTTCTTC CASSLEGRGPLHNEQFF
TRBJ1-6 . . TRBV18 TGTGCCAGCTCATCCACCACTTCCTCCACCTCCTATAATTCACCCCTCCACTTT CASSSTTSSTSYNSPLHF
TRBJ1-1 TRBD1 few TRBV7-9 TGTGCCAGCAGCCCGCGGGACAGGAACACTGAAGCTTTCTTT CASSPRDRNTEAFF
TRBJ1-1 . few TRBV11-1 TGTGCCAGCAGCCGTACAGTGCGCGGAACTGAAGCTTTCTTT CASSRTVRGTEAFF
TRBJ2-1 . . TRBV7-2 TGTGCCAGCAGCTTAGAAGGGTTGTCCTACAATGAGCAGTTCTTC CASSLEGLSYNEQFF
TRBJ2-3 TRBD2 . TRBV15 TGTGCCACCAGCACGGCGGGGGGAAATTCAGATACGCAGTATTTT CATSTAGGNSDTQYF
TRBJ2-3 TRBD1 . TRBV3-1 TGTGCCAGCCGATTCGGGACAGTCCGTGGTACGCAGTATTTT CASRFGTVRGTQYF
TRBJ2-3 TRBD2 . TRBV6-4 TGTGCCAGCAGTGTTCTCGCGGGGGAGAAGGCAGATACGCAGTATTTT CASSVLAGEKADTQYF
TRBJ1-2 TRBD1 . TRBV7-9 TGTGCCAGCAGTTCACGGACAGGGAGCTATGGCTACACCTTC CASSSRTGSYGYTF
TRBJ2-7 TRBD1 . TRBV6-2/TRBV6-3 TGTGCCAGCAGTATGCGGACAGGAGGTGAGCAGTACTTC CASSMRTGGEQYF
TRBJ1-6 . . TRBV2 TGTGCCAGCAGTGAAGCGCTAGGAGGTAGATCACCCCTCCACTTT CASSEALGGRSPLHF
TRBJ2-7 TRBD1 . TRBV7-2 TGTGCCAGCAGCCTGACAGGGGAAGACTACGAGCAGTACTTC CASSLTGEDYEQYF
TRBJ2-1 TRBD2 . TRBV5-1 TGCGCCAGCACCCTTGGGAGGGATGCCTACAATGAGCAGTTCTTC CASTLGRDAYNEQFF
TRBJ2-7 TRBD2 . TRBV5-1 TGCGCCAGCAGCGAAACCCTAGCGGGGGTCTACGAGCAGTACTTC CASSETLAGVYEQYF
TRBJ2-3 . . TRBV9 TGTGCCAGCAGCGTATTCTGGGGTAGCACAGATACGCAGTATTTT CASSVFWGSTDTQYF
TRBJ2-7 . . TRBV3-1 TGTGCCAGCAGCTCCAGGAATATTGATGACGAGCAGTACTTC CASSSRNIDDEQYF
TRBJ2-7 . few TRBV24-1 TGTGCCACCAGTGAAGGCGGGGGCTCATACGAGCAGTACTTC CATSEGGGSYEQYF
TRBJ2-5 . . TRBV2 TGTGCCAGCAGTGAAGGTCGGGAGGAGACCCAGTACTTC CASSEGREETQYF
TRBJ1-2 TRBD1 . TRBV27 TGTGCCAGCAGCGGACAGGGCGGGTATGGCTACACCTTC CASSGQGGYGYTF
TRBJ1-2 . . TRBV29-1 TGCAGCGTTGAAGATGGGAGACAGGGCTACACCTTC CSVEDGRQGYTF
TRBJ2-5 . . TRBV14 TGTGCCAGCAGCCAAGACCTCGGCGGGGCCGAGACCCAGTACTTC CASSQDLGGAETQYF
TRBJ1-1 TRBD1 . TRBV6-2/TRBV6-3 TGTGCCAGCAACCGTTACAGGGGGTCAACGAACACTGAAGCTTTCTTT CASNRYRGSTNTEAFF
TRBJ2-1 . . TRBV24-1 TGTGCCACCAGTGAGATGGGGGGAAGTGAGCAGTTCTTC CATSEMGGSEQFF